The entry that follows covers one T cell receptor beta chain sequence. Participant-reported clinical history was the basis for cohort assignment. Original methodology: Estimation of nucleated cell counts was performed using reference gene primer amplification. The method was immunoSEQ multiplex PCR; TCRdb's version includes in-frame clones alone and lacks a portion of them. V, J and clone size derive from that table, while D and trimming were established from the DNA sequence. The data show around 300,000 clones, roughly 90% seen once. Germline V gene lookup returns CDR1 SEHNR and CDR2 FQNEAQ (reference sequence). V gave up 5 bases and J gave up 5 bases, with 15 bases separating them. The CDR3 contains 14 residues. The data are from a study of blood T cell repertoires in COVID-19. The overall study: T cells, B-cell-depleted T cells, or PBMCs provided the cDNA or gDNA that served as material.

The sequenced sample consisted of PBMCs or T cells enriched from blood (not recorded which). The chain joins TRBV7-9 to TRBJ1-2; maybe TRBD1 (6 bases). The TCR originated in a woman in her 30s who had recovered from COVID-19. The CDR3 sequence is CASSPQQGQYGYTF. CDR3 bases: TGTGCCAGCAGCCCCCAACAGGGCCAGTATGGCTACACCTTC.